This entry lists 14 T cell receptor beta chains sequenced from one sample in a study of shared clonotypes between healthy human individuals. Produced via immunoSEQ multiplex PCR; TCRdb's table is partial and in-frame only. Among nearly 1 million clones, less than 85% were seen once, and the ten largest hold over 1.3%. Sequencing used memory CD4+ T cells sorted from blood. Noted subset: CD45RA-negative fraction. These receptors all stem from a young man in good health.

This clone occurred a few times. This chain joins TRBV30 and TRBJ1-3, with D unresolved. There are 11 residues in the CDR3. The germline V gene encodes CDR1 GTSNPN and CDR2 SVGIG (reference sequence). CDR3 sequence reads: CGIGEGNTIYF. CDR3 bases: TGTGGAATCGGTGAAGGAAACACCATATATTTT.

This clone was recorded once. The gene calls are TRBV6-5 and TRBJ2-1; 11 nucleotides line up with TRBD2. Germline V gene data show CDR1 as MNHEY and CDR2 as SVGAGI. The CDR3 has 14 residues. Germline trimming cut 6 bases from V and 5 bases from J; bases unmatched to any gene: 3. In DNA form, the CDR3 reads TGTGCCAGCAGGCTGGGACTAGCGGACAATGAGCAGTTCTTC. Protein product: CASRLGLADNEQFF.

The chain joins TRBV27 to TRBJ2-1; 7 bases match TRBD2. This CDR3 is built from 15 residues. J gave up 3 bases and V 5 bases, and 7 bases lay outside the gene matches. CDR1 and CDR2 (germline): MNHEY, SMNVEV (reference sequence). The CDR3 nucleotides read TGTGCCAGCAGTCCTTTAGGGGAGGGCTACAATGAGCAGTTCTTC. Its translation is CASSPLGEGYNEQFF.

This clone appeared a single time. The rearrangement joins TRBV11-2 to TRBJ2-5; TRBD1 might be the D (6 bases). The end of the DNA fits TRBJ2-7 better, so the J call may be wrong. The CDR3 covers 16 residues. CDR1 and CDR2 from the germline V gene are SGHAT and FQNNGV. In DNA, the CDR3 is TGTGCCAGCAGCTTCCGCCCCTGGACAGAAACCTACGAGCAGTACTTC. As protein: CASSFRPWTETYEQYF.

The chain recombines TRBV7-9 with TRBJ2-7; the D gene is possibly TRBD2 (6 bases). Trimming stripped 5 bases from V and 4 bases from J, with 15 bases between. Germline-derived CDR1 and CDR2 are SEHNR and FQNEAQ (reference sequence). The length of the CDR3 is 14 residues. The DNA of the CDR3 is TGTGCCAGCAGCCCGCACGGGGGTCGGTACGAGCAGTACTTC. Translation gives CASSPHGGRYEQYF.

This clone has just one count. The gene calls are TRBV30 and TRBJ2-3; TRBD2 aligns across 13 bases. Germline V gene data show CDR1 as GTSNPN and CDR2 as SVGIG (reference sequence). V gave up 1 base and J gave up 5 bases; unmatched junction bases: 6. There are 16 residues in the CDR3. CDR3 in amino acids: CAWSGTSGSRKDTQYF. In DNA form, the CDR3 reads TGTGCCTGGAGTGGGACTAGCGGGAGTAGAAAAGATACGCAGTATTTT.

The chain carries TRBV20-1 and TRBJ2-1, with D maybe TRBD1 (6 bases). V was pared by 7 bases and J by 4 bases, with 8 bases between. CDR3 length: 11 amino acids. The germline gives CDR1 DFQATT, CDR2 SNEGSKA (reference sequence). The CDR3 DNA sequence: TGCAGTGTTACAGGGTACAATGAGCAGTTCTTC. Protein: CSVTGYNEQFF.

CDR3 region: CASSPPGMQGLRNEQFF. The CDR3 nucleotides are TGTGCCAGCAGTCCCCCCGGGATGCAGGGGTTACGCAATGAGCAGTTCTTC. This chain links TRBV28 with TRBJ2-1, with D maybe TRBD1 (6 bases). Trimming shortened V by 5 bases and J by 6 bases, and 23 bases separated the two germline ends. The germline gives CDR1 MDHEN, CDR2 SYDVKM. This CDR3 comprises 17 residues.

The genes are TRBV19 and TRBJ2-5; 12 positions match TRBD2. Germline values: CDR1 LNHDA, CDR2 SQIVND (reference sequence). V was pared by 4 bases and J by 7 bases, with 7 bases of the junction left unmatched. The length of the CDR3 is 15 residues. The CDR3 DNA sequence: TGTGCCAGTAGTAGACCGGGACTAGCGGGTTCGACCCAGTACTTC. Translated, it gives CASSRPGLAGSTQYF.

CDR3 residues: CASSIVGKQPQHF. The CDR3 region has the DNA TGTGCCAGTAGTATAGTGGGAAAGCAGCCCCAGCATTTT. The V and J genes are TRBV19 and TRBJ1-5; the D is unclear. Deletions cut 1 base from V and 7 bases from J, with 8 bases between. Looked up from germline, CDR1 is LNHDA and CDR2 is SQIVND (reference sequence). The CDR3 sequence is 13 residues long.

There are a few counts of this clone. This sequence joins TRBV30 and TRBJ2-7; 10 nucleotides match TRBD1. The CDR3 contains 16 residues. After removal of 2 bases from V and 5 bases from J, the junction contained 12 bases not matched to a gene. Germline V gene lookup returns CDR1 GTSNPN and CDR2 SVGIG (reference sequence). In DNA, the CDR3 is TGTGCCTGGAGTAAGCCCTGGGACAGGGGAATCCACGAGCAGTACTTC. Translated, it gives CAWSKPWDRGIHEQYF.

This chain joins TRBV11-2 and TRBJ1-2; no clear D. The CDR3 extends over 15 amino acids. The germline V gene has CDR1 SGHAT and CDR2 FQNNGV. Trimming shortened V by 2 bases and J by 0 bases, and 10 bases separated the two germline ends. CDR3 protein: CASSLTDGPNYGYTF. In DNA form, the CDR3 reads TGTGCCAGCAGCTTAACAGACGGACCTAACTATGGCTACACCTTC.

This clone was observed a single time. This rearrangement joins TRBV11-2 to TRBJ2-7; 8 nucleotides agree with TRBD1. The CDR3 loop spans 15 amino acids. Germline CDR1 SGHAT, CDR2 FQNNGV. With 5 bases clipped from V and 1 base from J, the junction kept 7 bases outside the gene matches. The CDR3 region has the DNA TGTGCCAGCAGCCACGGACAGGGCGGTTCCTACGAGCAGTACTTC. It yields the protein CASSHGQGGSYEQYF.

The chain recombines TRBV27 with TRBJ2-2; the D gene is possibly TRBD1 (5 bases). From germline, CDR1 is MNHEY and CDR2 SMNVEV (reference sequence). V was cut by 10 bases and J by 9 bases, with 18 bases left in between. This CDR3 has 13 residues. This CDR3 reads CATLVQGSRELFF. In DNA, the CDR3 is TGTGCCACGTTAGTCCAGGGTTCTAGGGAGCTGTTTTTT.